The 13 T cell receptor beta chains below come from one sample, sequenced in a study of T cell responses to AZD1222 COVID-19 vaccine. Sequenced by immunoSEQ multiplex PCR; TCRdb stores in-frame clones only, minus some. The sample has 130,000 to 150,000 clones, approximately 90% seen once. Sample: peripheral blood, taken on day 0 of AZD1222 vaccination. The source is an adult in good health.

This chain connects TRBV25-1 to TRBJ2-3; possibly TRBD1 or TRBD2 for D (5 bases each). Trimming took off 3 bases at V and 3 bases at J, with 13 bases between the two ends. From germline, CDR1 is MGHDK and CDR2 SYGVNS. The CDR3 contains 15 residues. CDR3 in DNA: TGTGCCAGCAGTGAGAGGGCAGGGCGGACAGATACGCAGTATTTT. Protein: CASSERAGRTDTQYF.

This rearrangement joins TRBV14 to TRBJ1-2; no definite D call. The CDR3 is 13 residues long. Looked up from germline, CDR1 is SGHDN and CDR2 is FVKESK. Trimming shortened V by 1 base and J by 4 bases, and 7 bases separated the two germline ends. The CDR3 is CASSQGQIYGYTF. The CDR3 DNA is TGTGCCAGCAGCCAAGGGCAAATCTATGGCTACACCTTC.

The chain joins TRBV2 to TRBJ1-4; the match to TRBD1 covers 7 bases. Germline loops: CDR1 SNHLY, CDR2 FYNNEI. The junction had 8 bases not matched to a gene; V was cut back by 6 bases and J by 4 bases. The CDR3 is 15 residues long. The DNA for the CDR3 is TGTGCCAGCAGGAACCGGGGACAGTTTAATGAAAAACTGTTTTTT. Translating it yields CASRNRGQFNEKLFF.

V usage is TRBV6-5 and J usage is TRBJ2-5; D possibly matches TRBD1 or TRBD2 (7 bases each). V lost 7 bases, J lost 2 bases, and 17 bases lay in between. The CDR3 is made up of 15 amino acids. From germline, CDR1 is MNHEY and CDR2 SVGAGI. Here the CDR3 reads CASTMQGGGQETQYF. The CDR3 nucleotides are TGTGCCAGCACTATGCAGGGGGGGGGACAAGAGACCCAGTACTTC.

This chain joins TRBV18 and TRBJ1-5, with D uncertain. The CDR3 consists of 14 residues. V was shortened by 5 bases and J by 3 bases, with 11 bases between the two germline ends. Germline V lookup: CDR1 KGHSH, CDR2 LQKENI. CDR3 sequence reads: CASSDDMSNQPQHF. CDR3 nucleotide sequence: TGTGCCAGCTCAGACGACATGTCCAATCAGCCCCAGCATTTT.

DNA for the CDR3: TGTGCCAGCAGCCCCGGGACAGGGGTTAGCAATGAGCAGTTCTTC. Its protein product is CASSPGTGVSNEQFF. The V call is TRBV9, the J call TRBJ2-1; 10 bases map to TRBD1. The CDR3 has 15 amino acids. The V and J ends lost 4 bases and 6 bases, in that order; junction bases with no gene match: 7. Germline CDR1 reads SGDLS; CDR2 reads YYNGEE.

CDR3: CASNPHRGSTDTQYF. Here the CDR3 DNA reads TGTGCCAGCAACCCTCACAGGGGAAGCACAGATACGCAGTATTTT. The J gene is TRBJ2-3, the V gene TRBV3-1 (or the pseudogene TRBV3-2), with 7 bases that match TRBD1. The junction had 7 bases not matched to a gene; V was cut back by 7 bases and J by 0 bases. This CDR3 has 15 amino acids. Germline CDR1 LGHDT, CDR2 YNNKEL (reference sequence).

The J gene is TRBJ2-5, the V gene TRBV2; 7 nucleotides align to TRBD2. The CDR3 has 15 residues. V was clipped by 8 bases and J by 3 bases; unmatched bases: 12. Germline lookup yields CDR1 SNHLY and CDR2 FYNNEI. CDR3 sequence reads: CASRGGGSSEETQYF. The CDR3, as DNA: TGTGCCAGCCGCGGCGGGGGTAGCTCAGAAGAGACCCAGTACTTC.

This chain uses TRBV19 with TRBJ1-2, with TRBD1 as a possible D gene (6 bases). V shed 10 bases and J shed 5 bases, with 20 bases lying between them. The CDR3 has 14 residues. Germline loops: CDR1 LNHDA, CDR2 SQIVND (reference sequence). CDR3 residues: CATTEGGLHYGYTF. The CDR3 DNA sequence: TGTGCCACCACAGAGGGGGGGCTTCATTATGGCTACACCTTC.

The V gene is TRBV6-5, the J gene TRBJ1-3; weak D call: TRBD1 (5 bases). Trimming shortened V by 6 bases and J by 3 bases, and 15 bases separated the two germline ends. Germline V gene data show CDR1 as MNHEY and CDR2 as SVGAGI. The CDR3 is 15 amino acids. CDR3 nucleotides: TGTGCCAGCAGACTCTCCAGGACACTTGGAAACACCATATATTTT. Translating gives CASRLSRTLGNTIYF.

CDR3 region: CASTRAGNEKLFF. Here the CDR3 DNA reads TGTGCCAGCACCAGGGCGGGGAATGAAAAACTGTTTTTT. The chain has TRBV6-5 and TRBJ1-4; a weak D match, TRBD1 (5 bases). Trimming pared 7 bases from V and 5 bases from J, leaving 11 bases between. This CDR3 has 13 amino acids. From germline, CDR1 is MNHEY and CDR2 SVGAGI.

The V gene is TRBV5-1, the J gene TRBJ2-5, with TRBD2 matching over 8 bases. The CDR3 is 15 residues long. CDR1 SGHRS and CDR2 YFSETQ come from the germline V gene. V shed 4 bases, J shed 2 bases, and the junction held 7 bases outside the gene matches. Written as DNA, the CDR3 is TGCGCCAGCAGCACCTTAGCGGGACGACAAGAGACCCAGTACTTC. Residues: CASSTLAGRQETQYF.

The chain has TRBV7-8 and TRBJ2-7, with 10 bases that match TRBD1. The CDR3 runs 16 residues. V was pared by 5 bases and J by 2 bases, with 9 bases of the junction left unmatched. Germline values: CDR1 SGHVS, CDR2 FQNEAQ. Here the CDR3 reads CASSEARQGATYEQYF. The CDR3 DNA follows: TGTGCCAGCAGCGAAGCAAGACAGGGGGCGACCTACGAGCAGTACTTC. Full variable domain (rest looked up from reference TRBV7-8 and TRBJ2-7): GAGVSQSPRYKVAKRGQDVALRCDPISGHVSLFWYQQALGQGPEFLTYFQNEAQLDKSGLPSDRFFAERPEGSVSTLKIQRTQQEDSAVYLCASSEARQGATYEQYFGPGTRLTVT.